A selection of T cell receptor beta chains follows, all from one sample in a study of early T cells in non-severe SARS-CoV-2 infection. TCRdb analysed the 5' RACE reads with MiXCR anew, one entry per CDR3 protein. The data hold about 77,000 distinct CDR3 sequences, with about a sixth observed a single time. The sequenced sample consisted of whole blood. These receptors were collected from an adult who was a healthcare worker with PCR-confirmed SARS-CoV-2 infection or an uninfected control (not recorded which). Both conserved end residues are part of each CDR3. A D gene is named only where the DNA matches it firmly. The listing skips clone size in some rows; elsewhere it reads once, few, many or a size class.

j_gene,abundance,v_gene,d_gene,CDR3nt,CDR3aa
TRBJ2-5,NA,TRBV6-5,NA,TGTGCCAGCAGTCGCTCGGGCCTTCAAGAGACCCAGTACTTC,CASSRSGLQETQYF
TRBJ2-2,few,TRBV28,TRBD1,TGTGCCAGCAGTTCCGTACTGACAGGGGAACGGAACACCGGGGAGCTGTTTTTT,CASSSVLTGERNTGELFF
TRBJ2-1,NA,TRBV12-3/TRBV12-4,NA,TGTGCCAGCAGTTTCCCTTCGGAGAGGAATGAGCAGTTCTTC,CASSFPSERNEQFF
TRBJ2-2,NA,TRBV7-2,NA,TGTGCCAGCAGCTTGCCCGCGGGACGGCCGAACACCGGGGAGCTGTTTTTT,CASSLPAGRPNTGELFF
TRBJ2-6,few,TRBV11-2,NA,TGTGCCAGCAGCTCAGCGGCCGGGGCCAACGTCCTGACTTTC,CASSSAAGANVLTF
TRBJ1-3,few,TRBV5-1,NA,TGCGCCAGCAGCTTGGGCCAGAGCTCTGGAAACACCATATATTTT,CASSLGQSSGNTIYF
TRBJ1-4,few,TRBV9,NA,TGTGCCAGCAATTATCTTGGCGACGTCAATGAAAAACTGTTTTTT,CASNYLGDVNEKLFF
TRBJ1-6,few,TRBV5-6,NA,TGTGCCAGCAGCTTGGGACGGACCTATAATTCACCCCTCCACTTT,CASSLGRTYNSPLHF
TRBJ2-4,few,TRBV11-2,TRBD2,TGTGCCAGCAGCCTAGCGGGAGTAGCGGCCAAAAACATTCAGTACTTC,CASSLAGVAAKNIQYF
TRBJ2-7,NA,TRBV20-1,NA,TGCAGTGCTAGAGACAACCGGGACATAAGGACCTACGAGCAGTACTTC,CSARDNRDIRTYEQYF
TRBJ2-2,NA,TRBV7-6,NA,TGTGCCAGCAGCTCTATCCCTAGCGCAGGAAACACCGGGGAGCTGTTTTTT,CASSSIPSAGNTGELFF
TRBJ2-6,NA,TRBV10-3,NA,TGTGCCATCAGTGGTCAGACAGACCCTCGGGACTCTGGGGCCAACGTCCTGACTTTC,CAISGQTDPRDSGANVLTF
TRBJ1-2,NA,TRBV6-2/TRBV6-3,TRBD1,TGTGCCAGCAGGTCCCCGGGACAGGGTGGCTACACCTTC,CASRSPGQGGYTF
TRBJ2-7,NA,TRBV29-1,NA,TGCAGCGTTAGGTCCGCTACCCCCACCTACGAGCAGTACTTC,CSVRSATPTYEQYF
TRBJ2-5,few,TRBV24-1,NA,TGTGCCACCAGGGGGACCGGCCTCCGAGAGACCCAGTACTTC,CATRGTGLRETQYF
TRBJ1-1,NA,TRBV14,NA,TGTGCCAGCAGCCAAGATCAGAAAGAGGGCACTGAAGCTTTCTTT,CASSQDQKEGTEAFF
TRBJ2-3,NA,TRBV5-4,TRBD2,TGTGCCAGCACCCGAGACCCTAGCGGGAGGGGTAGCACAGATACGCAGTATTTT,CASTRDPSGRGSTDTQYF
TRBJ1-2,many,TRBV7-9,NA,TGTGCCAGCAGCTCAAATCTCCTCGGAGGCTACACCTTC,CASSSNLLGGYTF
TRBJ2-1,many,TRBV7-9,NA,TGTGCCAGCAGCTTAGCGGTAGTCGGTGAGCAGTTCTTC,CASSLAVVGEQFF
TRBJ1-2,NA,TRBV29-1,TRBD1,TGCAGCGTTGCGTGGGACAGGGTGAACTATGGCTACACCTTC,CSVAWDRVNYGYTF
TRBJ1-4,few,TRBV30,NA,TGTGCCTGGAGTCCTTCCGGGGTCAAACTGTTTTTT,CAWSPSGVKLFF
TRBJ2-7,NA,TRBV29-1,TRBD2,TGCAGCGTTGAGCCGGGACTAGGATACCACGAGCAGTACTTC,CSVEPGLGYHEQYF
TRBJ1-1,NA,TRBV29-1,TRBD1,TGCAGCGTTGAAGATAGTGTAACAGGGGGGTATAACACTGAAGCTTTCTTT,CSVEDSVTGGYNTEAFF
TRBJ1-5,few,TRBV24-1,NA,TGTGCCACCAGTGAGGCTAACAGGGTCCAGCCCCAGCATTTT,CATSEANRVQPQHF
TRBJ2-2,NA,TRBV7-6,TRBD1,TGTGCCAGCAGCTTAATTCCACAGGGGGCGAACACCGAGGAGCTGTTTTTT,CASSLIPQGANTEELFF
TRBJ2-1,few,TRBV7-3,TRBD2,TGTGCCAGCAGCTCCCCCGGGGGGGCTAATGAGCAGTTCTTC,CASSSPGGANEQFF
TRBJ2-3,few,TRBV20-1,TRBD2,TGCAGTGCTCCGGGACTAGCGGGAGGTACAGATACGCAGTATTTT,CSAPGLAGGTDTQYF
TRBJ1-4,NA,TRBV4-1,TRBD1,TGCGCCAGCAGCGCCGGGACAGTTAATGAAAAACTGTTTTTT,CASSAGTVNEKLFF
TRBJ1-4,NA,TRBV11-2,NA,TGTGCCAGCAGCCTCTCCAGGGGACCCCTGTTTTTT,CASSLSRGPLFF
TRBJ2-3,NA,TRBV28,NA,TGTGCCAGCAGCCCCCCCCACCGAACAGATACGCAGTATTTT,CASSPPHRTDTQYF
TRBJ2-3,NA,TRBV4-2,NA,TGTGCCAGCAGCCAGACGGGAGAGGACACAGATACGCAGTATTTT,CASSQTGEDTDTQYF
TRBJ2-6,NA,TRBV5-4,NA,TGTGCCAGCAGCTGGTCCGGGTCCGGGGCCAACGTCCTGACTTTC,CASSWSGSGANVLTF
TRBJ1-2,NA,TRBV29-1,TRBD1,TGCAGCGTTGAACAGGGGGCTTATGGCTACACCTTC,CSVEQGAYGYTF
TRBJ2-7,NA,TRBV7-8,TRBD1,TGTGCCAGCAGCCGTACGCCGGGACAGGGCTACGAGCAGTACTTC,CASSRTPGQGYEQYF
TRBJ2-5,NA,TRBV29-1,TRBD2,TGCAGCGTCGCTTCGGGGGGATCCCAAGAGACCCAGTACTTC,CSVASGGSQETQYF
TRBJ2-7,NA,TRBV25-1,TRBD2,TGTGCCAGCAGTGGTCCTAGCGGGAGGGCCAGTCGGTACGAGCAGTACTTC,CASSGPSGRASRYEQYF
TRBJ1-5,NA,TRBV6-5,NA,TGTGCCAGCAATCCGATTTCAACAGGATACAATCAGCCCCAGCATTTT,CASNPISTGYNQPQHF
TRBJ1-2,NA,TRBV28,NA,TGTGCCAGCAATTCGGGGGGTAGAGGCTACACCTTC,CASNSGGRGYTF
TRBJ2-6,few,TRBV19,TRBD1,TGTGCCAGTAGGCGGACAGGGATCTCTGGGGCCAACGTCCTGACTTTC,CASRRTGISGANVLTF
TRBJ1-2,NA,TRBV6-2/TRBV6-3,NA,TGTGCCAGCAGTTTCCTTTGGGGTAACTATGGCTACACCTTC,CASSFLWGNYGYTF